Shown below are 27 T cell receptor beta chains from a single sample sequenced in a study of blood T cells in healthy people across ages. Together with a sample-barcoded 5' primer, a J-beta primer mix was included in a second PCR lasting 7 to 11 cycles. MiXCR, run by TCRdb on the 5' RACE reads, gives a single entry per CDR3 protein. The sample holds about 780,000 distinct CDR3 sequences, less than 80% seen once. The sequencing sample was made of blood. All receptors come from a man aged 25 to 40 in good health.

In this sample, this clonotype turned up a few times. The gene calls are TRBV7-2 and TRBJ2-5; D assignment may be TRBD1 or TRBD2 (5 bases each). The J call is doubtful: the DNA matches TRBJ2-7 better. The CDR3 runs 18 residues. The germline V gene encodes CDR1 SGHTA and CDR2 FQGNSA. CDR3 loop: CASSLVGTLGLAYGEQYF. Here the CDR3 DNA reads TGTGCCAGCAGCTTAGTGGGAACACTGGGGCTAGCCTACGGCGAGCAGTACTTC.

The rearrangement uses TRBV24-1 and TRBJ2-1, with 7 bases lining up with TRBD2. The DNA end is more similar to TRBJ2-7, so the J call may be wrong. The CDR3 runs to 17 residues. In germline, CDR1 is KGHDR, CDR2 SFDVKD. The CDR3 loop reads CATSAQRTGLPYNEQYF. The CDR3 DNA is TGTGCCACCAGTGCGCAAAGAACGGGACTACCATACAATGAGCAGTACTTC.

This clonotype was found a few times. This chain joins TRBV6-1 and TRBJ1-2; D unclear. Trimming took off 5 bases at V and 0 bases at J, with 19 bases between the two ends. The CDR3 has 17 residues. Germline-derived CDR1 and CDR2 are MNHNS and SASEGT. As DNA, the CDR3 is TGTGCCAGCAGTCCCGACCCTCACACGTTAGCTAACTATGGCTACACCTTC. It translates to CASSPDPHTLANYGYTF.

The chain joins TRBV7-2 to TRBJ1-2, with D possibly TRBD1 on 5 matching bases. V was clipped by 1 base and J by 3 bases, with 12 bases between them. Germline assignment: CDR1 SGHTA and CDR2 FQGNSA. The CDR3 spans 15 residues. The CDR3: CASSLVRRGDYGYTF. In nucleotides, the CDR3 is TGTGCCAGCAGCTTAGTTCGGAGGGGAGACTATGGCTACACCTTC.

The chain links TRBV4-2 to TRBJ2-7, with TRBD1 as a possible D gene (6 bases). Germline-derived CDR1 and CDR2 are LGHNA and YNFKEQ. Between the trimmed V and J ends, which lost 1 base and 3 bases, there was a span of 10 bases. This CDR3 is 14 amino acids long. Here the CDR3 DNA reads TGTGCCAGCAGCCAAGTTGGGGGCCACTACGAGCAGTACTTC. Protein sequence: CASSQVGGHYEQYF.

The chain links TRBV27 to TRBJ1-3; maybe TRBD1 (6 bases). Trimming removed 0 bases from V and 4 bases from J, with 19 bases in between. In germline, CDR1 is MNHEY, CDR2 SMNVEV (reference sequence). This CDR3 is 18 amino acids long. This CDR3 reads CASSLSMGLDSGGNTIYF. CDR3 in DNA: TGTGCCAGCAGTTTATCGATGGGCCTGGACAGCGGCGGAAACACCATATATTTT.

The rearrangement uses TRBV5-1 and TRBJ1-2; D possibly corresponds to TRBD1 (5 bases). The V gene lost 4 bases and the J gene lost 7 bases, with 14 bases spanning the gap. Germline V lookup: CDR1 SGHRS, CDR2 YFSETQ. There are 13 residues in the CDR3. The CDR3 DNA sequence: TGCGCCAGCAGCGAAACGGGGCATATTGGCTACACCTTC. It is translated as CASSETGHIGYTF.

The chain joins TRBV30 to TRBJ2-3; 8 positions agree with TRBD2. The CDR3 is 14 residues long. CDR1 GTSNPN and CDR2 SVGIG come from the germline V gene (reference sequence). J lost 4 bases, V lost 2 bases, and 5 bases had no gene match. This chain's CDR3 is CAWSFGGGSDTQYF. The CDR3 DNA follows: TGTGCCTGGAGTTTTGGCGGGGGGTCAGATACGCAGTATTTT.

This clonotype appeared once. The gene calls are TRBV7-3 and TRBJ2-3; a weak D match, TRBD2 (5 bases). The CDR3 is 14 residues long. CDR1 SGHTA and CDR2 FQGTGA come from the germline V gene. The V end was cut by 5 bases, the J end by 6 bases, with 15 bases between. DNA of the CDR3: TGTGCCAGCAGCCGAACCGGGGTGGGGGATACGCAGTATTTT. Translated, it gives CASSRTGVGDTQYF.

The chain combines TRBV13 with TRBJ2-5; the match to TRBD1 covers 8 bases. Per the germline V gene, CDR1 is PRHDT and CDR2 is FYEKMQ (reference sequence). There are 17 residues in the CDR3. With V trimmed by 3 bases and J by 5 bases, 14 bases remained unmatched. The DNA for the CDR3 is TGTGCCAGCAGCTTTATCCTTACCGACAGGGGTGGGGAGACCCAGTACTTC. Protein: CASSFILTDRGGETQYF.

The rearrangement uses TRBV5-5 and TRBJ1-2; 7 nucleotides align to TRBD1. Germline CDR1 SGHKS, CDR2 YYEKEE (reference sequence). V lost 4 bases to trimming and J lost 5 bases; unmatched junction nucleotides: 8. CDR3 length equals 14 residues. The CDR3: CASSRGTAEYGYTF. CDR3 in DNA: TGTGCCAGCAGCCGCGGGACAGCAGAATATGGCTACACCTTC.

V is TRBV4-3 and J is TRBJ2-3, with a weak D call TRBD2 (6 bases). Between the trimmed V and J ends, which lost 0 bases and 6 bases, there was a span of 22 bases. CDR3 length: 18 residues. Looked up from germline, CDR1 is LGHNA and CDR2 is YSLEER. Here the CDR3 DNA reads TGCGCCAGCAGCCAAGAGACGTTCGGGACGGGGGTGGGCGATACGCAGTATTTT. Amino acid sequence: CASSQETFGTGVGDTQYF.

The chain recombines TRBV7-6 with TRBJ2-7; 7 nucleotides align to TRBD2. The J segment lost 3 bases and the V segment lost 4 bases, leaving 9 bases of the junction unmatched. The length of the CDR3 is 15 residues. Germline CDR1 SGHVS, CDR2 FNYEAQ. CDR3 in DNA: TGTGCCAGCAGCTCCCCGGGGGGATCGAACTACGAGCAGTACTTC. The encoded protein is CASSSPGGSNYEQYF. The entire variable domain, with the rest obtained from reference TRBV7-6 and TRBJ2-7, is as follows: GAGVSQSPRYKVTKRGQDVALRCDPISGHVSLYWYRQALGQGPEFLTYFNYEAQQDKSGLPNDRFSAERPEGSISTLTIQRTEQRDSAMYRCASSSPGGSNYEQYFGPGTRLTVT.

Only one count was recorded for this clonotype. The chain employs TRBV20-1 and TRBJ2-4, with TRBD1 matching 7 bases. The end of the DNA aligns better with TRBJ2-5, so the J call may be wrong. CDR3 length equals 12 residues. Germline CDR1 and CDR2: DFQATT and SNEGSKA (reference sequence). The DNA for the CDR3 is TGCAGTGCCCCGGGACAGAGGGAGACCCAGTACTTC. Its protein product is CSAPGQRETQYF.

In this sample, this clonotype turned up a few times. CDR3 bases: TGTGCCAGCAGTGCCCCGACAGGAACCCTCCTCTCTGGAGGCAACGTCCTGACTTTC. Its translation is CASSAPTGTLLSGGNVLTF. This chain uses TRBV28 with TRBJ2-6, with D perhaps TRBD1 (6 bases). Germline lookup yields CDR1 MDHEN and CDR2 SYDVKM. V was clipped by 5 bases and J by 9 bases, with 29 bases between them. CDR3 size: 19 residues.

CDR3 in amino acids: CASNFGNEQFF. The CDR3 DNA is TGCGCCAGCAACTTCGGCAATGAGCAGTTCTTC. The chain carries TRBV5-1 and TRBJ2-1; D remains ambiguous. This CDR3 has 11 amino acids. CDR1 is SGHRS and CDR2 is YFSETQ in the germline V gene. V lost 6 bases and J 6 bases, leaving 7 bases between the germline ends.

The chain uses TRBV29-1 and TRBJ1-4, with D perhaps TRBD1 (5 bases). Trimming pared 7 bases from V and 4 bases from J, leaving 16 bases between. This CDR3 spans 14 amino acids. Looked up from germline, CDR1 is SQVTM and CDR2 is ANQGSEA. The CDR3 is CSAGSGGNNEKLFF. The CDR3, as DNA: TGCAGCGCTGGGAGTGGGGGAAATAATGAAAAACTGTTTTTT. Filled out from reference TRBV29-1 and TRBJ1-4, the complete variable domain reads SAVISQKPSRDICQRGTSLTIQCQVDSQVTMMFWYRQQPGQSLTLIATANQGSEATYESGFVIDKFPISRPNLTFSTLTVSNMSPEDSSIYLCSAGSGGNNEKLFFGSGTQLSVL.

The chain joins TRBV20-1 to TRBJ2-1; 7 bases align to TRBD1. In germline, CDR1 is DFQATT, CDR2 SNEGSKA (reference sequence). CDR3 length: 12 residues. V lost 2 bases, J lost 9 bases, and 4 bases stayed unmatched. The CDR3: CSARQGVPEQFF. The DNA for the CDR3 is TGCAGTGCTAGACAGGGGGTCCCTGAGCAGTTCTTC.

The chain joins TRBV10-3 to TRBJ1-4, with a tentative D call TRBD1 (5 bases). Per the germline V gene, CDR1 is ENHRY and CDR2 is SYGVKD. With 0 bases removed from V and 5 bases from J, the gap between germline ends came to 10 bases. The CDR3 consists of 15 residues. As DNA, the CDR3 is TGTGCCATCAGTGAGTCCGGGGGACGAAATGAAAAACTGTTTTTT. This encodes CAISESGGRNEKLFF.

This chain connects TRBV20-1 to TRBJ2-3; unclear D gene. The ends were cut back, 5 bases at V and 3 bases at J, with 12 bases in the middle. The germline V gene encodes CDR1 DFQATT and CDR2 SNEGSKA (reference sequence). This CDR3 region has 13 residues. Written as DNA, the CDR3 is TGCAGTGCTGACCCCTGGCGGACAGATACGCAGTATTTT. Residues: CSADPWRTDTQYF.

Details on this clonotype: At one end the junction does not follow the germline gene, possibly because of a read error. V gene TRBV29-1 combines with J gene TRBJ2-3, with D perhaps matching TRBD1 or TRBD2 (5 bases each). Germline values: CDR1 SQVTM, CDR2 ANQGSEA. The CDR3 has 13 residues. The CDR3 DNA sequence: TGCAGCGTTGGACGGGCTAGCACAGGTACGCAGTATTTT. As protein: CSVGRASTGTQYF.

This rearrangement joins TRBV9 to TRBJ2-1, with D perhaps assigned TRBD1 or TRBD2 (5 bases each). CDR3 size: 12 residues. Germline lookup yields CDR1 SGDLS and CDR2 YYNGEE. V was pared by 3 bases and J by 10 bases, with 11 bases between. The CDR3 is CASSGGPNEQFF. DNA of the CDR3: TGTGCCAGCAGCGGGGGACCCAACGAGCAGTTCTTC.

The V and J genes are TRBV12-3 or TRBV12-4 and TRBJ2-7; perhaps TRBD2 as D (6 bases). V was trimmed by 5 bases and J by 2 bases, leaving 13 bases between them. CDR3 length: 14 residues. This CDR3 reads CASSRSGLAYEQYF. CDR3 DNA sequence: TGTGCCAGCAGTCGCAGCGGGTTAGCCTACGAGCAGTACTTC.

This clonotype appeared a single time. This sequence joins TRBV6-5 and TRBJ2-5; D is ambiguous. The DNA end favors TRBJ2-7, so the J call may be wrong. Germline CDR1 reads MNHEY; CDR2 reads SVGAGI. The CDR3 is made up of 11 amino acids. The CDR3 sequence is CASMGGREQYF. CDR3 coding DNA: TGTGCCAGCATGGGCGGTCGCGAGCAGTACTTC.

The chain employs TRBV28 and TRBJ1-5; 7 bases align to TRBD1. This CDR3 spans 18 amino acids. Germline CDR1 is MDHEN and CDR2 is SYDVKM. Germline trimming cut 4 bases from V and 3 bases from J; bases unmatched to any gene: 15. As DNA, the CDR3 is TGTGCCAGCAGTTCGGTCGAAGGCCAGGGGGTCTTCAATCAGCCCCAGCATTTT. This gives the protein CASSSVEGQGVFNQPQHF.

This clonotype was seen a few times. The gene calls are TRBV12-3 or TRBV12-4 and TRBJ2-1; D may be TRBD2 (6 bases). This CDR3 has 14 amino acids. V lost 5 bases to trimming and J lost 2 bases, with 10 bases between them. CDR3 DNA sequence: TGTGCCAGCAGTGCGGGCGGGGCCTACAATGAGCAGTTCTTC. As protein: CASSAGGAYNEQFF.

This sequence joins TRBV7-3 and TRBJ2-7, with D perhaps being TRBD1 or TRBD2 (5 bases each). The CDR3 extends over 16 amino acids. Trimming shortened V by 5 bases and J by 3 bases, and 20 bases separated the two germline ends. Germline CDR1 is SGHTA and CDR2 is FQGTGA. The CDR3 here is CASSISDYPGHYEQYF. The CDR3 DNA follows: TGTGCCAGCAGCATATCCGACTATCCCGGACACTACGAGCAGTACTTC.